The text below deals with one T cell receptor beta chain. This specimen belongs to a study of blood T cell repertoires in COVID-19. The overall study: Researchers got acute and convalescent COVID-19 samples from the United States, Italy and Spain. Sources were T cells, B-cell-depleted T cells, or PBMCs; the material itself was cDNA or gDNA.

Per the study methods: Reference gene primer amplification gave nucleated cell count estimates. Clones were sequenced by immunoSEQ multiplex PCR, and TCRdb holds only the in-frame ones, with some missing. Clone size and V and J calls were adopted from that table, with D and trimming inferred from the DNA. The sample consists of 180,000 or so clones, around 85% of them appearing once. Germline V gene sequence: CDR1 KGHSH, CDR2 LQKENI. The CDR3 sequence is 16 residues long. V lost 1 base and J lost 2; bases outside the gene matches: 2. The rearrangement links TRBV18 to TRBJ2-3; 11 nucleotides line up with TRBD2. The clonotype comes from a man aged 55 to 70 with acute or convalescent COVID-19. The sequenced sample was peripheral blood. The CDR3 sequence is CASSPLAGGVTDTQYF. In DNA form, the CDR3 reads TGTGCCAGCTCACCACTAGCGGGAGGGGTCACAGATACGCAGTATTTT.